The 17 T cell receptor beta chains listed next were all sequenced from one sample in a study of cytomegalovirus exposure and HLA in healthy donors. Data came from immunoSEQ multiplex PCR; TCRdb stores just in-frame clones and leaves some out. Among some 160,000 clones listed, approximately 90% were seen once. Sequencing was performed on PBMCs. The receptors here all came from a man aged 18-30 years in good health and CMV-seronegative.

The chain has TRBV7-2 and TRBJ2-1; unclear D gene. The CDR3 is 14 amino acids. Trimming pared 4 bases from V and 6 bases from J, leaving 13 bases between. The V gene's germline CDR1 is SGHTA and CDR2 FQGNSA. This CDR3 is CASSSHGGRNEQFF. CDR3 nucleotides: TGTGCCAGCAGCTCCCACGGCGGTCGCAATGAGCAGTTCTTC.

This chain connects TRBV11-2 to TRBJ2-2, with 9 bases fitting TRBD1. The V gene's germline CDR1 is SGHAT and CDR2 FQNNGV. The CDR3 sequence is 15 residues long. After removal of 5 bases from V and 6 bases from J, the junction contained 7 bases not matched to a gene. This chain's CDR3 is CASSPGTGYSGELFF. CDR3 sequence (DNA): TGTGCCAGCAGCCCCGGGACAGGGTATTCCGGGGAGCTGTTTTTT.

CDR3 sequence reads: CASSQELGTGVGTDTQYF. In DNA, the CDR3 is TGCGCCAGCAGCCAAGAATTAGGGACGGGAGTCGGCACAGATACGCAGTATTTT. The genes are TRBV4-3 and TRBJ2-3; TRBD2 might be the D (6 bases). This CDR3 is 18 amino acids long. CDR1 LGHNA and CDR2 YSLEER come from the germline V gene. Trimming left V 0 bases short and J 1 base short, with 17 bases between.

The gene calls are TRBV27 and TRBJ2-3; tentatively, D is TRBD2 (6 bases). V dropped 4 bases and J dropped 3 bases, with 17 bases sitting between them. This CDR3 contains 16 residues. Germline V gives CDR1 MNHEY, CDR2 SMNVEV (reference sequence). Here the CDR3 reads CASSSWDSRRTDTQYF. The CDR3 DNA is TGTGCCAGCAGTTCTTGGGACTCTAGGAGGACAGATACGCAGTATTTT.

This clone was found once. This chain uses TRBV2 with TRBJ2-3; 12 bases are shared with TRBD2. The CDR3 loop spans 15 amino acids. CDR1 and CDR2 from the germline V gene are SNHLY and FYNNEI. Trimming took 5 bases from V and 4 from J; bases not matched to a gene: 4. The CDR3 protein is CASSTTSGSPDTQYF. The CDR3, as DNA: TGTGCCAGCAGTACGACTAGCGGGAGCCCAGATACGCAGTATTTT.

V and J are TRBV6-1 and TRBJ1-1; 11 nucleotides line up with TRBD1. Losses at the gene ends were 6 bases for V and 4 bases for J; bases not matched to a gene: 4. Germline CDR1 is MNHNS and CDR2 is SASEGT. CDR3 length equals 14 residues. Written as DNA, the CDR3 is TGTGCCAGCAGGGGACAGGGGGGATCCACTGAAGCTTTCTTT. The encoded protein is CASRGQGGSTEAFF.

The genes are TRBV2 and TRBJ2-1, with 10 positions matching TRBD2. Losses at the gene ends were 2 bases for V and 13 bases for J; bases not matched to a gene: 11. Germline assignment: CDR1 SNHLY and CDR2 FYNNEI. The CDR3 is 15 residues long. Written as DNA, the CDR3 is TGTGCCAGCAGTGAAACTAGCGGGGCGTCAATGACCCAGTTCTTC. Its protein is CASSETSGASMTQFF.

The chain recombines TRBV7-2 with TRBJ2-7, with 10 bases lining up with TRBD2. Unmatched junction bases numbered 10, after V lost 5 bases and J lost 3 bases. Germline assignment: CDR1 SGHTA and CDR2 FQGNSA. The CDR3 length is 16 residues. The CDR3 is CASSVDPPSGSYEQYV. The CDR3 DNA reads TGTGCCAGCAGCGTCGACCCGCCTAGCGGGAGCTACGAGCAGTACGTC.

The J gene is TRBJ2-5, the V gene TRBV4-1; 7 bases agree with TRBD2. This CDR3 comprises 16 residues. The germline CDR1 and CDR2 sequences are MGHRA and YSYEKL. Losses at the gene ends were 2 bases for V and 2 bases for J; bases not matched to a gene: 8. The CDR3 nucleotides are TGCGCCAGCAGCCAAAGACTAGCAGACAGACAAGAGACCCAGTACTTC. The encoded protein is CASSQRLADRQETQYF.

The chain combines TRBV29-1 with TRBJ2-5; D is unresolved. Trimming removed 6 bases at V and 3 bases at J, with 5 bases between. The CDR3 is made up of 10 amino acids. Germline loops: CDR1 SQVTM, CDR2 ANQGSEA. In DNA, the CDR3 is TGCAGCGTAGGAGAAGAGACCCAGTACTTC. Its translation: CSVGEETQYF.

The rearrangement uses TRBV5-4 and TRBJ1-1; D unclear. Trimming removed 2 bases from V and 1 base from J, with 15 bases in between. Germline values: CDR1 SGHNT, CDR2 YYREEE (reference sequence). The CDR3 length is 16 residues. CDR3 loop: CASSLNRGAGNTEAFF. CDR3 coding DNA: TGTGCCAGCAGCTTAAACCGGGGAGCGGGGAACACTGAAGCTTTCTTT.

This chain uses TRBV6-5 with TRBJ2-3; D is possibly TRBD2 (6 bases). There are 12 residues in the CDR3. The ends were cut back, 8 bases at V and 0 bases at J, with 6 bases in the middle. CDR1 and CDR2 (germline): MNHEY, SVGAGI. This CDR3 reads CASGTSTDTQYF. CDR3 DNA: TGTGCCAGCGGGACTAGCACAGATACGCAGTATTTT.

This chain uses TRBV12-5 with TRBJ1-3, with 7 bases lining up with TRBD1. The V and J ends lost 6 bases and 0 bases, in that order; junction bases with no gene match: 5. CDR1 and CDR2 (germline): LGHNT, FRNRAP. The CDR3 has 15 residues. The CDR3 DNA sequence: TGTGCTAGTGGCTGGGACAGTTTCTCTGGAAACACCATATATTTT. Amino acids: CASGWDSFSGNTIYF.

In its sample, this clone was seen once. The chain combines TRBV5-1 with TRBJ2-7, with 10 nucleotides matching TRBD1. This CDR3 has 14 residues. V trimming: 4 bases; J trimming: 7 bases; junction bases outside the gene matches: 8. The germline V gene has CDR1 SGHRS and CDR2 YFSETQ. This CDR3 reads CASSPRQGAGEQYF. DNA for the CDR3: TGCGCCAGCAGCCCGAGACAGGGGGCGGGGGAGCAGTACTTC.

The chain joins TRBV4-1 to TRBJ1-2; 10 positions match TRBD1. CDR1 MGHRA and CDR2 YSYEKL come from the germline V gene. V lost 2 bases to trimming and J lost 7 bases; unmatched junction nucleotides: 7. The CDR3 has 15 amino acids. Written as DNA, the CDR3 is TGCGCCAGCAGCCAACCCGGGACAGGGGCAGGTGGCTACACCTTC. Protein sequence: CASSQPGTGAGGYTF.

This chain uses TRBV7-2 with TRBJ2-1, with 9 bases identical to TRBD2. Germline assignment: CDR1 SGHTA and CDR2 FQGNSA. The CDR3 has 15 amino acids. V dropped 0 bases and J dropped 6; count of bases not matched to a gene: 3. DNA of the CDR3: TGTGCCAGCAGCTTAGCTAGCGGGAGTCGCAATGAGCAGTTCTTC. The encoded protein is CASSLASGSRNEQFF.

The genes are TRBV7-9 and TRBJ2-7, with a tentative D call TRBD2 (6 bases). The germline V gene encodes CDR1 SEHNR and CDR2 FQNEAQ (reference sequence). The CDR3 consists of 14 residues. V shed 1 base and J shed 3 bases, with 10 bases lying between them. The CDR3, as DNA: TGTGCCAGCAGCTTAGGGGGAGGCTACTACGAGCAGTACGTC. This translates into CASSLGGGYYEQYV.